The rows below give T cell receptor beta chains drawn from one sample of a study of Graves' ophthalmopathy and Graves' hyperthyroidism. TCRdb re-derived calls from the multiplex PCR reads in MiXCR, one entry per CDR3 protein. The table lists about 660,000 distinct CDR3 sequences, more than 40% of them singletons. Sequenced sample: peripheral blood. Receptor source: an adult man with Graves' ophthalmopathy. The CDR3 runs from the conserved cysteine through the conserved F or W. A D gene is named only where the DNA matches it firmly. Part of the rows lack a size; the others show once, few, many or a class for expanded clones.

D gene	clone size	J gene	V gene	CDR3 DNA	CDR3 protein
NA	NA	TRBJ2-2	TRBV25-1	TGTGCCAGCAGTGAAGTGGGAGTCGGAGGGGCCGGGGAGCTGTTTTTT	CASSEVGVGGAGELFF
TRBD2	few	TRBJ2-7	TRBV12-3/TRBV12-4	TGTGCCAGCACCGGCGGGGGGAACACCTACGAGCAGTACTTC	CASTGGGNTYEQYF
NA	NA	TRBJ2-7	TRBV2	TGTGCCAGCAGTTCAGCGTTAAGCTCCTACGAGCAGTACTTC	CASSSALSSYEQYF
TRBD1	many	TRBJ2-5	TRBV2	TGTGCCAGCAGTGAAAAGGACAGGACTCAAGAGACCCAGTACTTC	CASSEKDRTQETQYF
NA	many	TRBJ2-7	TRBV29-1	TGCAGCATTGATACAGCGGGTGAATCCTACGAGCAGTACTTC	CSIDTAGESYEQYF
TRBD1	NA	TRBJ2-7	TRBV29-1	TGCAGCGTTGAATTGACAGGGTATGGCGAGCAGTACTTC	CSVELTGYGEQYF
TRBD2	many	TRBJ2-7	TRBV27	TGTGCCAGCAGTGCTAGCGGGAGCCCCGAGCAGTACTTC	CASSASGSPEQYF
TRBD1	many	TRBJ2-7	TRBV7-2	TGTGCCAGCAGCTCGGGACAGGGTTTTTACGAGCAGTACTTC	CASSSGQGFYEQYF
TRBD2	few	TRBJ2-7	TRBV6-5	TGTGCCAGCAGTAGGAGGACTAGCGGGAGCAGTTCCTACGAGCAGTACTTC	CASSRRTSGSSSYEQYF
TRBD1	NA	TRBJ2-2	TRBV24-1	TGTGCCACCAGTGACCCTGGGACAGGAGGTGCCACCGGGGAGCTGTTTTTT	CATSDPGTGGATGELFF
TRBD2	many	TRBJ2-5	TRBV29-1	TGCAGCGTGGGGACTAGATATCAAGAGACCCAGTACTTC	CSVGTRYQETQYF
NA	NA	TRBJ2-2	TRBV4-2	TGTGCCAGCAGCCACCAGGGGTACACCGGGGAGCTGTTTTTT	CASSHQGYTGELFF
TRBD1	few	TRBJ2-7	TRBV20-1	TGCAGTGCTAGACCCGACAGGGCCAGGGAGCAGTACTTC	CSARPDRAREQYF
NA	many	TRBJ2-7	TRBV29-1	TGCAGCATTTTACGAGAAGACTACGAGCAGTACTTC	CSILREDYEQYF
NA	many	TRBJ2-6	TRBV10-2	TGCGCCAGCAGTGTAGGGGAAGCGGGGGCCAACGTCCTGACTTTC	CASSVGEAGANVLTF
TRBD1	many	TRBJ1-2	TRBV24-1	TGTGCCACCAGTGAAACCGGGACAGGGGGCTTCATCTATGGCTACACCTTC	CATSETGTGGFIYGYTF
NA	many	TRBJ1-5	TRBV7-9	TGTGCCAGCAGCCCTCCAGGGGATCAGCCCCAGCATTTT	CASSPPGDQPQHF
NA	many	TRBJ1-1	TRBV7-9	TGTGCCAGCAGCTTTCCCCTGGAGGACCCGAACACTGAAGCTTTCTTT	CASSFPLEDPNTEAFF
NA	many	TRBJ2-5	TRBV24-1	TGTGCCACCAGTGAGGGACATCAAGAGACCCAGTACTTC	CATSEGHQETQYF
NA	NA	TRBJ2-1	TRBV10-3	TGTGCCATCAGTGAGTCCGGGCGGCCACACAATGAGCAGTTCTTC	CAISESGRPHNEQFF
NA	NA	TRBJ1-6	TRBV12-5	TGTGCCAGCAGTCTCAAGCGGGGAAGTAATTCACCCCTCCACTTT	CASSLKRGSNSPLHF
NA	NA	TRBJ2-5	TRBV10-3	TGTGCCATCAGTCGCTCCGGGACTCCCGTTGAGACCCAGTACTTC	CAISRSGTPVETQYF
NA	many	TRBJ2-6	TRBV11-2	TGTGCCAGCAGGAAAGATGTGGCTGGGGCCAACGTCCTGACTTTC	CASRKDVAGANVLTF
NA	once	TRBJ2-2	TRBV19	TGTGCCAGTAGTCGCCATGGGGAGATCTATGACTACACCGGGGAGCTGTTTTTT	CASSRHGEIYDYTGELFF
TRBD2	few	TRBJ2-7	TRBV7-2	TGTGCCAGCAGCCCTACTAGCGAGGCCTCCTACGAGCAGTACTTC	CASSPTSEASYEQYF
TRBD1	NA	TRBJ1-6	TRBV7-9	TGTGCCAGCAGCCCCGAGGGACAGGGGATCGGTGGTTCACCCCTCCACTTT	CASSPEGQGIGGSPLHF
NA	NA	TRBJ2-5	TRBV2	TGTGCCAGCACCCTGGAGGTGTTCGGTCAGCCCCAGTACTTC	CASTLEVFGQPQYF
NA	many	TRBJ1-6	TRBV10-3	TGTGCCATCAGTGAAAACCAGGGGTATAATTCACCCCTCCACTTT	CAISENQGYNSPLHF